The 16 T cell receptor beta chains below all came from one sample that was sequenced in a study of radiotherapy plus CTLA-4 blockade in lung cancer. TCRdb's table, derived via immunoSEQ multiplex PCR, lists solely in-frame clones and lacks some. The table lists under 95,000 clones, 78% of them singletons. The sequencing here drew on peripheral blood, taken from a patient treated with radiotherapy plus ipilimumab. Source of these receptors: a human donor with non-small cell lung cancer whose response to radiotherapy plus ipilimumab could not be evaluated. Some clones in this sample may be carry-over from other donors' samples.

V is TRBV5-5 and J is TRBJ2-1; D is possibly TRBD2 (5 bases). Trimming cost V 3 bases and J 8 bases, with 15 bases left between them. Germline assignment: CDR1 SGHKS and CDR2 YYEKEE (reference sequence). This CDR3 is 14 amino acids long. The CDR3 DNA follows: TGTGCCAGCAGCTGGGCGCAGCGGCGAGATGAGCAGTTCTTC. This translates into CASSWAQRRDEQFF.

This rearrangement joins TRBV5-4 to TRBJ1-1; D might be TRBD1 (5 bases). In germline, CDR1 is SGHNT, CDR2 YYREEE (reference sequence). V lost 10 bases and J 0 bases, leaving 19 bases between the germline ends. The CDR3 spans 15 residues. The chain's CDR3 is CADTGLTAMNTEAFF. CDR3 DNA sequence: TGTGCCGACACGGGACTCACCGCGATGAACACTGAAGCTTTCTTT.

The chain is built from TRBV5-1 and TRBJ2-1; 8 positions agree with TRBD1. The length of the CDR3 is 16 residues. CDR1 is SGHRS and CDR2 is YFSETQ in the germline V gene. V lost 1 base and J lost 1; bases outside the gene matches: 4. CDR3 sequence (DNA): TGCGCCAGCAGCTTGACGACAGGGGCTTCCTACAATGAGCAGTTCTTC. Its protein is CASSLTTGASYNEQFF.

J is TRBJ2-7 and V is TRBV19; 8 positions agree with TRBD1. CDR3 size: 13 residues. V trimming: 10 bases; J trimming: 4 bases; junction bases outside the gene matches: 9. Looked up from germline, CDR1 is LNHDA and CDR2 is SQIVND (reference sequence). CDR3 DNA: TGTGCCACTGACAGGGGACCGGGTTACGAGCAGTACTTC. Translating it yields CATDRGPGYEQYF.

The chain couples TRBV6-6 to TRBJ1-1; D is unresolved. Germline V lookup: CDR1 MNHNY, CDR2 SVGAGI (reference sequence). There are 12 residues in the CDR3. Trimming took off 9 bases at V and 4 bases at J, with 12 bases between the two ends. CDR3 DNA: TGTGCCAGTCATCACCAGGCCACTGAAGCTTTCTTT. Its translation is CASHHQATEAFF.

This clone occurred once. The CDR3 loop reads CASSLRVANTGELFF. CDR3 DNA: TGTGCCAGCAGTCTTCGAGTTGCGAACACCGGGGAGCTGTTTTTT. This chain uses TRBV6-5 with TRBJ2-2; D call uncertain. Looked up from germline, CDR1 is MNHEY and CDR2 is SVGAGI. V lost 5 bases and J lost 0, with 10 bases in between. The CDR3 contains 15 residues.

The rearrangement links TRBV29-1 to TRBJ1-4, with D perhaps matching TRBD1 (5 bases). The CDR3 contains 12 residues. Germline V gene lookup returns CDR1 SQVTM and CDR2 ANQGSEA. The CDR3 bases are TGCAGTGAAAACGGGAGGGGAGAAAAACTGTTTTTT. Translation gives CSENGRGEKLFF.

The chain uses TRBV27 and TRBJ2-2; 11 positions match TRBD2. This CDR3 comprises 17 residues. The J segment lost 3 bases and the V segment lost 6 bases, leaving 9 bases of the junction unmatched. Germline V gene lookup returns CDR1 MNHEY and CDR2 SMNVEV (reference sequence). In nucleotides, the CDR3 is TGTGCCAGCAGCTCGAGACTAGCGGGGCCTTACACCGGGGAGCTGTTTTTT. Its translation is CASSSRLAGPYTGELFF.

The chain recombines TRBV7-8 with TRBJ1-6; a possible D gene is TRBD1 (6 bases). V was trimmed by 4 bases and J by 9 bases, leaving 10 bases between them. The CDR3 length is 13 residues. The germline V gene has CDR1 SGHVS and CDR2 FQNEAQ. Written as DNA, the CDR3 is TGTGCCAGCAGCTGGGACATCTTTTCACCCCTCCACTTT. Translation: CASSWDIFSPLHF.

In the case of this clone: This same CDR3 is encoded by further DNA sequences in the sample. This chain connects TRBV6-5 to TRBJ2-2, with TRBD2 identical over 7 bases. The trim removed 0 bases at V and 5 bases at J, leaving 0 bases unmatched. The CDR3 has 14 residues. Germline lookup yields CDR1 MNHEY and CDR2 SVGAGI. This chain's CDR3 is CASSYSGGTGELFF. DNA for the CDR3: TGTGCCAGCAGTTACTCGGGGGGGACCGGGGAGCTGTTTTTT.

This chain uses TRBV7-9 with TRBJ1-3, with TRBD1 identical over 7 bases. Trimming took 6 bases from V and 0 from J; bases not matched to a gene: 2. The CDR3 totals 14 residues. Germline V gives CDR1 SEHNR, CDR2 FQNEAQ (reference sequence). The CDR3 is CASRAGGSGNTIYF. The CDR3 DNA sequence: TGTGCCAGCAGAGCAGGGGGCTCTGGAAACACCATATATTTT.

This chain connects TRBV5-1 to TRBJ2-3; 11 bases fit TRBD1. V was pared by 4 bases and J by 4 bases, with 14 bases of the junction left unmatched. The length of the CDR3 is 18 residues. Germline V lookup: CDR1 SGHRS, CDR2 YFSETQ. Here the CDR3 DNA reads TGCGCCAGCAGCGAGGGGACAGGGGGGCGGGGAAACGCAGATACGCAGTATTTT. It specifies CASSEGTGGRGNADTQYF.

In this sample, this clone turned up once. V and J are TRBV4-3 and TRBJ1-2; no definite D call. V lost 0 bases and J lost 9, with 20 bases in between. The CDR3 extends over 16 amino acids. From germline, CDR1 is LGHNA and CDR2 YSLEER. This CDR3 reads CASSQDKVPRLVSYTF. CDR3 coding DNA: TGCGCCAGCAGCCAAGATAAGGTCCCGAGACTGGTGAGCTACACCTTC.

There are a few counts of this clone. This chain uses TRBV10-3 with TRBJ1-2, with TRBD1 as a possible D gene (6 bases). The CDR3 is 12 amino acids. V dropped 4 bases and J dropped 10 bases, with 13 bases sitting between them. CDR1 is ENHRY and CDR2 is SYGVKD in the germline V gene. Here the CDR3 reads CAISVRTEPYTF. The CDR3 DNA reads TGTGCCATCAGTGTACGGACAGAGCCCTACACCTTC.

The genes are TRBV6-5 and TRBJ2-7; D perhaps matches TRBD1 (6 bases). This CDR3 comprises 13 residues. Looked up from germline, CDR1 is MNHEY and CDR2 is SVGAGI. The V end lost 6 bases, the J end lost 4 bases, and 13 bases lay between the germline ends. CDR3 in DNA: TGTGCCAGCAGCCCCGGACAGCGGTACGAGCAGTACTTC. Translating gives CASSPGQRYEQYF.

This clone showed up just once. This rearrangement joins TRBV28 to TRBJ1-3; TRBD1 matches 8 bases. The ends lost 6 bases at V and 4 bases at J; junction bases unmatched: 8. The CDR3 covers 15 residues. Germline V gives CDR1 MDHEN, CDR2 SYDVKM. CDR3 coding DNA: TGTGCCAGCAGGTATCAGGGGGCGCGGGGAAACACCATATATTTT. Its translation is CASRYQGARGNTIYF. The whole variable domain, remainder taken from reference TRBV28 and TRBJ1-3, is DVKVTQSSRYLVKRTGEKVFLECVQDMDHENMFWYRQDPGLGLRLIYFSYDVKMKEKGDIPEGYSVSREKKERFSLILESASTNQTSMYLCASRYQGARGNTIYFGEGSWLTVV.